Following are 16 T cell receptor beta chains from one sample sequenced in a study of cytomegalovirus exposure and HLA in healthy donors. The PCR made use of 60 Vbeta and 13 Jbeta primers. Produced via immunoSEQ multiplex PCR; TCRdb's table is partial and in-frame only. Its clone listing holds about 160,000 clones. Material for sequencing was PBMCs. These receptors all stem from a woman aged 60 to 75 in good health and CMV-seronegative.

V usage is TRBV29-1 and J usage is TRBJ1-1; D possibly corresponds to TRBD1 (5 bases). V was pared by 1 base and J by 5 bases, with 14 bases between. Germline CDR1 reads SQVTM; CDR2 reads ANQGSEA. This CDR3 has 14 residues. CDR3 DNA sequence: TGCAGCGTTGAAGTCCCGGGGGGGAAAACTGAAGCTTTCTTT. Translation gives CSVEVPGGKTEAFF.

This sequence joins TRBV6-1 and TRBJ1-1; no reliable D call. Germline V CDR1 and CDR2: MNHNS, SASEGT. The V end lost 0 bases, the J end lost 5 bases, and 4 bases lay between the germline ends. This CDR3 spans 12 amino acids. The CDR3 DNA is TGTGCCAGCAGTGAAGCCCAAACTGAAGCTTTCTTT. Encoded protein: CASSEAQTEAFF.

This chain connects TRBV2 to TRBJ2-3, with 7 bases fitting TRBD1. Germline V lookup: CDR1 SNHLY, CDR2 FYNNEI. Trimming cost V 0 bases and J 4 bases; bases outside gene matches: 7. The CDR3 has 16 residues. The CDR3 here is CASSEAQGTVADTQYF. Here the CDR3 DNA reads TGTGCCAGCAGTGAAGCGCAAGGGACAGTGGCAGATACGCAGTATTTT.

This rearrangement joins TRBV5-1 to TRBJ1-1, with TRBD1 matching 10 bases. The germline CDR1 and CDR2 sequences are SGHRS and YFSETQ. V trimming: 0 bases; J trimming: 11 bases; junction bases outside the gene matches: 10. The length of the CDR3 is 15 residues. The CDR3 is CASSLVGTGETGAFF. CDR3 sequence (DNA): TGCGCCAGCAGCTTGGTGGGGACAGGGGAAACGGGGGCTTTCTTT.

The V and J genes are TRBV6-5 and TRBJ2-3; tentatively, D is TRBD1 (6 bases). Trimming stripped 0 bases from V and 1 base from J, with 11 bases between. Per the germline V gene, CDR1 is MNHEY and CDR2 is SVGAGI. CDR3 length: 16 residues. The CDR3 sequence is CASSYSGTPRTDTQYF. In DNA form, the CDR3 reads TGTGCCAGCAGTTACTCCGGGACACCGCGCACAGATACGCAGTATTTT.

The gene calls are TRBV19 and TRBJ2-7; a weak D match, TRBD1 (5 bases). Trimming pared 3 bases from V and 2 bases from J, leaving 14 bases between. In germline, CDR1 is LNHDA, CDR2 SQIVND (reference sequence). This CDR3 spans 15 amino acids. The CDR3 loop reads CASSILRGMTYEQYF. The CDR3 coding sequence is TGTGCCAGTAGTATCCTTAGGGGCATGACCTACGAGCAGTACTTC.

With respect to this clone: Within the sample, other DNA sequences also encode this same CDR3. J is TRBJ1-1 and V is TRBV5-1, with 9 bases identical to TRBD1. This CDR3 spans 15 amino acids. In germline, CDR1 is SGHRS, CDR2 YFSETQ. Trimming cost V 0 bases and J 1 base; bases outside gene matches: 1. CDR3 sequence reads: CASSLGQGENTEAFF. The CDR3 nucleotides read TGCGCCAGCAGCTTGGGACAGGGGGAGAACACTGAAGCTTTCTTT.

The chain links TRBV4-1 to TRBJ1-1; possible D gene TRBD1, 6 bases. CDR1 and CDR2 (germline): MGHRA, YSYEKL. V dropped 0 bases and J dropped 7 bases, with 21 bases sitting between them. The CDR3 loop spans 17 amino acids. CDR3 protein: CASSQDTWGRGEVEAFF. CDR3 bases: TGCGCCAGCAGCCAAGACACATGGGGGCGAGGTGAGGTTGAAGCTTTCTTT.

The J gene is TRBJ1-4, the V gene TRBV27; D is ambiguous. Between the trimmed V and J ends, which lost 5 bases and 9 bases, there was a span of 13 bases. The germline gives CDR1 MNHEY, CDR2 SMNVEV (reference sequence). The CDR3 is 13 residues long. DNA of the CDR3: TGTGCCAGCAGTACTAGGACTTCCCAAAAACTGTTTTTT. Translating it yields CASSTRTSQKLFF.

The chain couples TRBV6-5 to TRBJ2-3, with 8 bases that match TRBD1. The V and J ends lost 6 bases and 4 bases, in that order; junction bases with no gene match: 0. This CDR3 comprises 12 residues. From germline, CDR1 is MNHEY and CDR2 SVGAGI. In nucleotides, the CDR3 is TGTGCCAGCAGGGACAGGGCAGATACGCAGTATTTT. Translation gives CASRDRADTQYF.

V and J are TRBV18 and TRBJ2-2; 10 bases agree with TRBD1. Germline-derived CDR1 and CDR2 are KGHSH and LQKENI. The CDR3 sequence is 17 residues long. V was pared by 1 base and J by 3 bases, with 5 bases of the junction left unmatched. DNA for the CDR3: TGTGCCAGCTCACCACAGTTCGGGACAGGGGACACCGGGGAGCTGTTTTTT. Its translation is CASSPQFGTGDTGELFF.

The CDR3 loop reads CASSEYRGGTTDTQYF. DNA for the CDR3: TGTGCCAGCAGTGAATATCGGGGAGGGACTACAGATACGCAGTATTTT. The genes are TRBV6-1 and TRBJ2-3, with 7 bases that match TRBD2. This CDR3 spans 16 amino acids. J was trimmed by 3 bases and V by 2 bases; bases with no gene match: 8. Germline V lookup: CDR1 MNHNS, CDR2 SASEGT.

The chain employs TRBV6-6 and TRBJ1-4; the match to TRBD1 covers 11 bases. V gave up 2 bases and J gave up 10 bases; unmatched junction bases: 6. This CDR3 contains 15 residues. Germline lookup yields CDR1 MNHNY and CDR2 SVGAGI (reference sequence). CDR3 region: CASSYRGQGEVKLFF. The DNA of the CDR3 is TGTGCCAGCAGTTACAGGGGACAGGGGGAGGTAAAACTGTTTTTT.

This rearrangement joins TRBV7-8 to TRBJ2-1, with TRBD1 matching 7 bases. Trimming at V came to 5 bases and at J to 7 bases, leaving 14 bases not matched to a gene. Germline V gives CDR1 SGHVS, CDR2 FQNEAQ. This CDR3 is 16 amino acids long. The CDR3 DNA is TGTGCCAGCAGCCTTCTTAGGAGACAGGGTTTTAATGAGCAGTTCTTC. Protein: CASSLLRRQGFNEQFF.

The chain has TRBV13 and TRBJ1-2; 10 nucleotides match TRBD1. Germline V lookup: CDR1 PRHDT, CDR2 FYEKMQ (reference sequence). V gave up 5 bases and J gave up 7 bases; unmatched junction bases: 7. This CDR3 contains 14 residues. The CDR3 DNA sequence: TGTGCCAGCAGCGTCGACAGGGGGCACCTTGGCTACACCTTC. Translated: CASSVDRGHLGYTF.

The chain uses TRBV6-5 and TRBJ1-5; tentatively, D is TRBD1 (5 bases). The length of the CDR3 is 13 residues. The V gene lost 4 bases and the J gene lost 6 bases, with 10 bases spanning the gap. CDR1 is MNHEY, CDR2 SVGAGI, per germline. Written as DNA, the CDR3 is TGTGCCAGCAGTTGGTCGGGGGGTCAGCCCCAGCATTTT. Translation: CASSWSGGQPQHF.